This TCR beta chain is drawn from a study of cytomegalovirus exposure and HLA in healthy donors. General study findings and limits: Analysis was carried out at a later point, and it linked a missense DCLRE1C variant to TCR beta V- and J-gene trimming. Fewer N-insertions (relative to the approximately 670-donor mean) were reportedly seen in an Asian-associated ancestry cluster in a later analysis.

Germline CDR1 ENHRY, CDR2 SYGVKD. Trimming took 0 bases from V and 8 from J, leaving 10 bases between them. This CDR3 is 13 amino acids long. 13 Jbeta primers and 60 Vbeta primers were used for the PCR. Clones were read by immunoSEQ multiplex PCR, and TCRdb kept only the in-frame ones, dropping some. The sample yields approximately 110,000 clones, around 67% seen once. About this clone: The antigen is undetermined.

The clonotype was recovered from a man in his sixties in good health and CMV-seropositive. This rearrangement joins TRBV10-3 to TRBJ1-2; the D is unclear. The sequenced sample consisted of PBMCs. CDR3 sequence: CAISESSGWGYTF. The CDR3 DNA reads as TGTGCCATCAGTGAGTCGTCCGGGTGGGGCTACACCTTC.